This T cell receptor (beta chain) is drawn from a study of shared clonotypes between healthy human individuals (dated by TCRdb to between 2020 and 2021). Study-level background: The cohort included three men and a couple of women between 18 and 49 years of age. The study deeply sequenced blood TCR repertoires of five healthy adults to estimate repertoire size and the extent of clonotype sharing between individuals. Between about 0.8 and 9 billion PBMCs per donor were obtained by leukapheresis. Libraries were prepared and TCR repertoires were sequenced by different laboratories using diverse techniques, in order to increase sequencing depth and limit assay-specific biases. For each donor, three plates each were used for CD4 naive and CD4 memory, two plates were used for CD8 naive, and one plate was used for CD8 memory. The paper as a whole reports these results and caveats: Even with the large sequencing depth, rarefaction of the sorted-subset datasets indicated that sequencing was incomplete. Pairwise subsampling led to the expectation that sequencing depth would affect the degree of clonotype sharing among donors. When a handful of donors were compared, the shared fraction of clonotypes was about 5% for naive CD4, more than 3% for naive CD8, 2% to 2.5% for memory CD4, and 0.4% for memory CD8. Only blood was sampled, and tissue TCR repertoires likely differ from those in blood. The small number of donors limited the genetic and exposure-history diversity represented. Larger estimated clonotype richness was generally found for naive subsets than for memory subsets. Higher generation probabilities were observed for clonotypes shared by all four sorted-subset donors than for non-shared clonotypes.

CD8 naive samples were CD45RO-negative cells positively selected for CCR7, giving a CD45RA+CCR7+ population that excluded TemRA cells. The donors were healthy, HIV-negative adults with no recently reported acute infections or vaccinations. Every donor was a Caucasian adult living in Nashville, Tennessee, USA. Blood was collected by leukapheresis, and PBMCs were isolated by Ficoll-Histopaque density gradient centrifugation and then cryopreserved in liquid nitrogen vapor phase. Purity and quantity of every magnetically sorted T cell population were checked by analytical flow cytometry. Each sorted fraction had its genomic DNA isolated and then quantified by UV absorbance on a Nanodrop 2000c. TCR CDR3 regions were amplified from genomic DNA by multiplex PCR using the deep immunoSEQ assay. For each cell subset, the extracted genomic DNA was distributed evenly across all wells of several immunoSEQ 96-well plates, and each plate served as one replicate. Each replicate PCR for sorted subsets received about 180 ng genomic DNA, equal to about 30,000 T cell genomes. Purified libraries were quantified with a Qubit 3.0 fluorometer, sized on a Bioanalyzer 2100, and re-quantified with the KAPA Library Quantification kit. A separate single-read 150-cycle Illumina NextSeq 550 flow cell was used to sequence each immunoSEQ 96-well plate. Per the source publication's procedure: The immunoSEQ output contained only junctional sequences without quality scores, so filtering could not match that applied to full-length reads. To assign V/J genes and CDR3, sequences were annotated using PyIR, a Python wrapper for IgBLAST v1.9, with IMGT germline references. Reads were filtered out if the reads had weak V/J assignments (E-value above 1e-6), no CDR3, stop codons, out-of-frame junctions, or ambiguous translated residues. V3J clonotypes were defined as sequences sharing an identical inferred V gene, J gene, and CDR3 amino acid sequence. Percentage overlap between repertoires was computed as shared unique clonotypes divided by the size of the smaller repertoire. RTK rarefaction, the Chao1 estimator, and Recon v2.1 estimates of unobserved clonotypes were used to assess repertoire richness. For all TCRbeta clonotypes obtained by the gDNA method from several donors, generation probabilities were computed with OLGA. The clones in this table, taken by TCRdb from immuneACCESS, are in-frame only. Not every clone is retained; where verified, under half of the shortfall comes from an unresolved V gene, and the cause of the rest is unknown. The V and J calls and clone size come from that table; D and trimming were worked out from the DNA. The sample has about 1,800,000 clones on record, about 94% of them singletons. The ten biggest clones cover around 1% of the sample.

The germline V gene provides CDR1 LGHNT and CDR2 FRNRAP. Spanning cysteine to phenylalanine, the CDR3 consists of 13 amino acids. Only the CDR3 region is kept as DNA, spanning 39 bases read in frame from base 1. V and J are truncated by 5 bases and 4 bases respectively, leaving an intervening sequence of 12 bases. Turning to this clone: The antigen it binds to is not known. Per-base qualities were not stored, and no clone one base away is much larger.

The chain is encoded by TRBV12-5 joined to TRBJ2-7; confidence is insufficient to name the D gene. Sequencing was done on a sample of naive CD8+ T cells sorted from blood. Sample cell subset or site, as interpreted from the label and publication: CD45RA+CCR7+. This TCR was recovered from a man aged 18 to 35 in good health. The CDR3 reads CASGRQPMYEQYF. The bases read TGTGCTAGTGGTCGTCAACCCATGTACGAGCAGTACTTC.